The 5 T cell receptor beta chains below all came from one sample that was sequenced in a study of blood T cell repertoires in COVID-19. TCRdb's copy holds only in-frame clones and misses some; the assay was immunoSEQ multiplex PCR. The sample holds about 260,000 clones, approximately 90% seen once. The specimen was PBMCs or T cells enriched from blood (not recorded which). These receptors were collected from a woman aged 25 to 39 with acute COVID-19.

In this sample, this clone turned up a few times. The rearrangement links TRBV10-2 to TRBJ2-7, with D possibly being TRBD2 (5 bases). Germline loops: CDR1 WSHSY, CDR2 SAAADI. The CDR3 totals 15 residues. V was clipped by 3 bases and J by 3 bases, with 15 bases between them. Written as DNA, the CDR3 is TGCGCCAGCAGTGATATGGCCGAAGCGGACTACGAGCAGTACTTC. Protein sequence: CASSDMAEADYEQYF.

This clone appeared a few times. The rearrangement uses TRBV3-1 (or the pseudogene TRBV3-2) and TRBJ2-7, with TRBD2 matching over 7 bases. This CDR3 has 15 amino acids. J gave up 2 bases and V 4 bases, and 8 bases lay outside the gene matches. The germline gives CDR1 LGHDT, CDR2 YNNKEL (reference sequence). This CDR3 is CASSPAAGDPYEQYF. The CDR3, as DNA: TGTGCCAGCAGCCCCGCGGCGGGAGACCCCTACGAGCAGTACTTC.

The rearrangement joins TRBV11-2 to TRBJ1-6; tentative D call: TRBD1 (6 bases). The V gene lost 2 bases and the J gene lost 7 bases, with 12 bases spanning the gap. The germline V gene encodes CDR1 SGHAT and CDR2 FQNNGV. The CDR3 is 15 amino acids. CDR3: CASSLFLTGNSPLHF. CDR3 DNA sequence: TGTGCCAGCAGCTTATTCCTCACAGGGAATTCACCCCTCCACTTT.

The CDR3 DNA reads TGTGCCAGCAGCTTAAATTCCGGGAATGAAAAACTGTTTTTT. Translated: CASSLNSGNEKLFF. V usage is TRBV11-2 and J usage is TRBJ1-4; D unresolved. V lost 2 bases, J lost 5 bases, and 9 bases lay in between. The CDR3 totals 14 residues. CDR1 is SGHAT, CDR2 FQNNGV, per germline.

This clone appeared a few times. The chain employs TRBV28 and TRBJ2-7, with unresolved D. CDR1 and CDR2 (germline): MDHEN, SYDVKM. CDR3 size: 11 residues. Trimming removed 5 bases from V and 4 bases from J, with 6 bases in between. Here the CDR3 reads CASSPQYEQYF. Here the CDR3 DNA reads TGTGCCAGCAGTCCCCAATACGAGCAGTACTTC. The whole variable domain, filled in from reference TRBV28 and TRBJ2-7, reads DVKVTQSSRYLVKRTGEKVFLECVQDMDHENMFWYRQDPGLGLRLIYFSYDVKMKEKGDIPEGYSVSREKKERFSLILESASTNQTSMYLCASSPQYEQYFGPGTRLTVT.